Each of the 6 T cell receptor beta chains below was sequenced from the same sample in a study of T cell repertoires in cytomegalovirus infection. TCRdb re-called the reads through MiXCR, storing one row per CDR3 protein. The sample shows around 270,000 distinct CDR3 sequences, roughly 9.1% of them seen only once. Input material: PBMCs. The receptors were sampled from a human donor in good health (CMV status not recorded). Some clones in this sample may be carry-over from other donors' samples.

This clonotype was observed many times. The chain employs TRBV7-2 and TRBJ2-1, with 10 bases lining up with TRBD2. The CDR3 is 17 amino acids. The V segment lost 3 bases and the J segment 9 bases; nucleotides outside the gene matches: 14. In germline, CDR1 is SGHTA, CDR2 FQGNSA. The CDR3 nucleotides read TGTGCCAGCAGCTTTTCTAGCGGGAGTTCGGGCCGGGGTGAGCAGTTCTTC. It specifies CASSFSSGSSGRGEQFF.

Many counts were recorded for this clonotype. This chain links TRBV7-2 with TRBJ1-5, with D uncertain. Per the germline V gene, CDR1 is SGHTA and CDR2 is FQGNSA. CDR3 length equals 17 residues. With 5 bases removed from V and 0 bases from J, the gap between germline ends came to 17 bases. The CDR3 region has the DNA TGTGCCAGCAGCACCATGGGCGCGGGTTATAGCAATCAGCCCCAGCATTTT. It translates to CASSTMGAGYSNQPQHF.

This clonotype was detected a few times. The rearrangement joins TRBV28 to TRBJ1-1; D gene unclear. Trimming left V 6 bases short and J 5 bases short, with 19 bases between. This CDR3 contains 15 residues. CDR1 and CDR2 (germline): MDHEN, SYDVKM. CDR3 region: CASRDPGRRMTEAFF. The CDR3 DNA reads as TGTGCCAGCAGGGATCCCGGCAGGCGGATGACTGAAGCTTTCTTT.

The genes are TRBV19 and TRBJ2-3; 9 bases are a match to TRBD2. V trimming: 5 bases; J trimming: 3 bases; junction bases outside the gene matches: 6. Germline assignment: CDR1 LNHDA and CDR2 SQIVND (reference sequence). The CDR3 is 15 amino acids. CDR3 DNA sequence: TGTGCCAGTAGTTCCGGGACTAGCCGAACAGATACGCAGTATTTT. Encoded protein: CASSSGTSRTDTQYF.

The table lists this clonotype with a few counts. CDR3 nucleotide sequence: TGTGCCAGCAGCTTTCTACCAGATCTCAGAAATAGCAATCAGCCCCAGCATTTT. Amino acids: CASSFLPDLRNSNQPQHF. V and J are TRBV7-2 and TRBJ1-5; D remains unclear. Germline CDR1 SGHTA, CDR2 FQGNSA. Trimming took 3 bases from V and 0 from J, leaving 18 bases between them. CDR3 length equals 18 residues.

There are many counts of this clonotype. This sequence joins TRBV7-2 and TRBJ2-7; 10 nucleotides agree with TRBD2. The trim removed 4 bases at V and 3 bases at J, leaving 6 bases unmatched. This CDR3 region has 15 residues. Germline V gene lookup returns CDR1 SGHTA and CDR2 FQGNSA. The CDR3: CASSSSGRALYEQYF. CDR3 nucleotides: TGTGCCAGCAGCTCGAGCGGGAGGGCCCTCTACGAGCAGTACTTC.